What follows is one T cell receptor (beta chain) and its context. The antigen is not known. The sample comes from a study of CD8+ T cells in alopecia areata. Across the study: Tofacitinib therapy lasting 6 to 18 months was followed by 6 months off drug. Scoring treated patients' severity relied on the percentage of scalp area affected.

Treatment described: oral pan-JAK inhibitor, 5-10 mg twice daily. The study team obtained lesional scalp punch biopsies and peripheral blood from alopecia areata patients. cDNA prepared by RNA extraction and subsequent reverse transcription served as the template for sequencing. The data were produced by immunoSEQ multiplex PCR, yet TCRdb's version contains in-frame clones alone and is incomplete. The sample holds about 290,000 clones, more than 45% seen once. V dropped 4 bases and J dropped 0 bases, with 12 bases sitting between them. Germline V gives CDR1 SGHRS, CDR2 YFSETQ. The CDR3 covers 15 residues. General observations from the study: Elevated clonality characterized lesional scalp relative to normal scalp, particularly in alopecia totalis/universalis.

The input for sequencing was CD4+ T cells sorted from blood, taken at week 24, from a patient treated with tofacitinib. The source of this sequence is a human donor with alopecia areata. The rearrangement joins TRBV5-1 to TRBJ2-3; D possibly matches TRBD1 or TRBD2 (5 bases each). The CDR3 DNA follows: TGCGCCAGCAGCCTGGACGGGGCGAGCACAGATACGCAGTATTTT. Translation gives CASSLDGASTDTQYF.